The 2 T cell receptor beta chains given below trace back to one sample, sequenced in a study of T cells in localized non-small cell lung cancer. Sequencing used immunoSEQ multiplex PCR; TCRdb keeps in-frame clones, though not all of them. The sample carries 25,000 to 35,000 clones, about 88% recorded once. The sequencing used peripheral blood, collected before any cancer treatment. The receptors come from a female donor at least 60 years old with stage I lung adenocarcinoma.

This clone has only one observation. The chain employs TRBV28 and TRBJ2-7; 14 bases match TRBD2. The V gene's germline CDR1 is MDHEN and CDR2 SYDVKM. There are 14 residues in the CDR3. V shed 8 bases, J shed 3 bases, and the junction held 3 bases outside the gene matches. Written as DNA, the CDR3 is TGTGCCAGCCAGGGACTAGCGGGAGTCTACGAGCAGTACTTC. This translates into CASQGLAGVYEQYF.

The V and J genes are TRBV5-1 and TRBJ2-7; D is uncertain. V lost 4 bases to trimming and J lost 5 bases, with 16 bases between them. This CDR3 contains 14 residues. Germline assignment: CDR1 SGHRS and CDR2 YFSETQ. This CDR3 reads CASSPGTYGDEQYF. In nucleotides, the CDR3 is TGCGCCAGCAGCCCTGGTACCTACGGAGACGAGCAGTACTTC.